This entry is about one T cell receptor (beta chain). The target antigen is unknown. The data are from a study of cytomegalovirus exposure and HLA in healthy donors. Study observations and caveats: Reports indicated that the classifier achieved high specificity and sensitivity in diagnosing cytomegalovirus status. A subsequent analysis found that TCR clusters from the first cohort also tended to co-occur in the 120 validation repertoires, with around 94% of cluster scores above 0. Most TCR sequences were rare, but some public TCRs occurred in many donors.

The CDR3 sequence is 14 residues long. Trimming removed 0 bases at V and 8 bases at J, with 10 bases between. Germline-derived CDR1 and CDR2 are MNHNY and SVGAGI (reference sequence). Separate from the 666-subject first cohort, the 120-subject validation cohort was the one that the donors belonged to. Only in-frame clones appear in the TCRdb table, and some are missing; sequencing was by immunoSEQ multiplex PCR. The sample carries 110,000 to 150,000 clones, approximately 89% recorded once. V usage is TRBV6-6 and J usage is TRBJ1-4; no firm D call. The sequencing sample was made of PBMCs. This sequence originates from a man aged 18 to 30 in good health and CMV-seronegative. CDR3 sequence reads: CASSYSRGVEKLFF. CDR3 bases: TGTGCCAGCAGTTACTCTCGGGGAGTGGAAAAACTGTTTTTT.